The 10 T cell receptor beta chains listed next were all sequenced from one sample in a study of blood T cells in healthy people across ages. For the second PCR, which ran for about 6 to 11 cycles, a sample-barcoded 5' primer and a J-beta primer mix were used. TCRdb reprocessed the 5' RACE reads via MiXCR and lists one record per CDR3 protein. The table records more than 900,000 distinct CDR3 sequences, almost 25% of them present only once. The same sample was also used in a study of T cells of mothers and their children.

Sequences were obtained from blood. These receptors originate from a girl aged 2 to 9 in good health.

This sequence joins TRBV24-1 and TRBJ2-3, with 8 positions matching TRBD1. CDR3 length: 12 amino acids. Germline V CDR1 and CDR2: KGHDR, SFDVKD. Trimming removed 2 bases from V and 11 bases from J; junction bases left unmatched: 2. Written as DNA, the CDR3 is TGTGCCACCAGTGATTCCGGGACAGGGCAGTATTTT. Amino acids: CATSDSGTGQYF.

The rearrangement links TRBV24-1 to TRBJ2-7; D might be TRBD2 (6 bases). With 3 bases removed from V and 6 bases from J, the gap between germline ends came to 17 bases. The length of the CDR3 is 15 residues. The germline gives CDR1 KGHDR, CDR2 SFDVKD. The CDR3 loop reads CATSDTRSGRREQYF. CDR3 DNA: TGTGCCACCAGTGATACTCGATCAGGGAGGCGCGAGCAGTACTTC.

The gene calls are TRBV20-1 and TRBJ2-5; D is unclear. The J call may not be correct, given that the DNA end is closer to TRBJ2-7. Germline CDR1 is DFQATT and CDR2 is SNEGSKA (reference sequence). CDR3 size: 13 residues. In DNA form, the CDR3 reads TGCAGTGCTAGAGAGGGCAGCCTCTACGAGCAGTACTTC. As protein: CSAREGSLYEQYF.

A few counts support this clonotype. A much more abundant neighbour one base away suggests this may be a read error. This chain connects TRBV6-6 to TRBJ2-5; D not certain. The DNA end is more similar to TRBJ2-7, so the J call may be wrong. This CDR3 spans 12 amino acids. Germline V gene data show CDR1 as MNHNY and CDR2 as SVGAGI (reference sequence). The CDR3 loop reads CASSYSGHEQYF. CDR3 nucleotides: TGTGCCAGCAGTTACTCGGGCCACGAGCAGTACTTC.

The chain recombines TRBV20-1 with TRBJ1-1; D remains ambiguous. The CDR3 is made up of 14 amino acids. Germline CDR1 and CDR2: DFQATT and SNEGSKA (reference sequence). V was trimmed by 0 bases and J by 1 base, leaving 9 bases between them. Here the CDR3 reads CSARDLPRNTEAFF. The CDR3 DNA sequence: TGCAGTGCTAGAGATTTACCGAGGAACACTGAAGCTTTCTTT.

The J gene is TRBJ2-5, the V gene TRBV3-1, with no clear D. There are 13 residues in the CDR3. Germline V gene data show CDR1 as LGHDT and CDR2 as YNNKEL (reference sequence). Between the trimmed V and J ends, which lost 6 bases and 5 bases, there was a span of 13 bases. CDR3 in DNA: TGTGCCAGCAGACCCTACCTTATGGAGACCCAGTACTTC. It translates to CASRPYLMETQYF.

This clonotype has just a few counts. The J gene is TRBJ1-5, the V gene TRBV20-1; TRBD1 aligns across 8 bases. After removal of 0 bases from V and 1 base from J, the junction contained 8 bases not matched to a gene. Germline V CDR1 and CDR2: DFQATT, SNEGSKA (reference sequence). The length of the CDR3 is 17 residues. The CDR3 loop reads CSARDSWTGLSNQPQHF. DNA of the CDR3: TGCAGTGCTAGAGATTCATGGACAGGGTTGAGCAATCAGCCCCAGCATTTT.

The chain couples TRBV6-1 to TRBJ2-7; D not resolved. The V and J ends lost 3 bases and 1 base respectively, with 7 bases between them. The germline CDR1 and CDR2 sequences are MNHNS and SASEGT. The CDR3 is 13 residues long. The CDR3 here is CASSDETSYEQYF. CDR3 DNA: TGTGCCAGCAGTGATGAGACATCCTACGAGCAGTACTTC.

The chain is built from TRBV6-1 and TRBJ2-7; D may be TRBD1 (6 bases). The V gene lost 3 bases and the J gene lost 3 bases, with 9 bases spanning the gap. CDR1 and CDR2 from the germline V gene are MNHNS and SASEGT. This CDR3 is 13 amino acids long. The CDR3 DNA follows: TGTGCCAGCAGTGACTCACAGGGCTACGAGCAGTACTTC. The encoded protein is CASSDSQGYEQYF.

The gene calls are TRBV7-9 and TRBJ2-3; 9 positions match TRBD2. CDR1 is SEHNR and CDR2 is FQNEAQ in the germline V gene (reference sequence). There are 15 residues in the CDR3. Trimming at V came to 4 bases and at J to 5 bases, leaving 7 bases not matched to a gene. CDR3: CASSYSAGGIDTQYF. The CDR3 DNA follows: TGTGCCAGCAGCTATTCAGCGGGAGGTATAGATACGCAGTATTTT.